The following is a TCR beta chain sequence with its context. Its antigen is as yet unknown. This sample also contains other DNA sequences that code for the same CDR3. The CDR3 is 14 residues long. Trimming cost V 2 bases and J 3 bases, with 7 bases left between them. CDR1 and CDR2 from the germline V gene are SEHNR and FQNEAQ (reference sequence). The data derive from a study of shared clonotypes between healthy human individuals. General study findings and limits: Generally, estimated richness proved larger in naive subsets than it did in memory subsets. When compared with the clonotypes that were shared by all four sorted-subset donors, the non-shared clonotypes turned out to have lower generation probabilities.

Assay used: immunoSEQ multiplex PCR; TCRdb lists only in-frame clones, some missing. Counted here are about 2 million clones, 95% occurring once; the ten biggest clones make up 0.1% to 0.15%. Recent vaccinations or acute infections were absent in the healthy HIV-negative adult donors. This receptor was taken from a man aged 18-30 years in good health. Sequenced: naive CD4+ T cells sorted from blood. Subset given: CD45RA+ positively selected. The chain links TRBV7-9 to TRBJ1-4, with a possible D match to TRBD1 (5 bases). The CDR3 DNA sequence: TGTGCCAGCAGCTTAAGGGGTGCTAATGAAAAACTGTTTTTT. Encoded protein: CASSLRGANEKLFF. The whole variable domain, filled in from reference TRBV7-9 and TRBJ1-4, reads DTGVSQNPRHKITKRGQNVTFRCDPISEHNRLYWYRQTLGQGPEFLTYFQNEAQLEKSRLLSDRFSAERPKGSFSTLEIQRTEQGDSAMYLCASSLRGANEKLFFGSGTQLSVL.